This T cell receptor beta chain originates from a study of T cells in women clearing cervical HPV infection. For the study at large: Women with histologically confirmed HPV16-related CIN3 or worse, 2 with invasive cancer, served as cases.

Points on this clone: Read coverage stops 3 residues before the CDR3 terminus; the germline J gene supplies the remainder.

Assay used: immunoSEQ multiplex PCR; TCRdb lists only in-frame clones, some missing. This repertoire includes about 30,000 clones. The length of the CDR3 is 15 residues. Germline-derived CDR1 and CDR2 are DFQATT and SNEGSKA (reference sequence). V dropped 0 bases and J dropped 9 bases, with 18 bases sitting between them. The TCR sequence derives from a woman aged 18 to 69 with a cervical HPV16 infection that either progressed to CIN3+ or cleared (not recorded which). The sample taken for sequencing was blood buffy coat. This sequence joins TRBV20-1 and TRBJ2-1, with D possibly TRBD2 on 5 matching bases. Partial CDR3 DNA: TGCAGTGCTAGAGATCTAGCTAGGGCGAAAGGTGAG. Translation: CSARDLARAKGE. The CDR3, in full, reads CSARDLARAKGEQFF.